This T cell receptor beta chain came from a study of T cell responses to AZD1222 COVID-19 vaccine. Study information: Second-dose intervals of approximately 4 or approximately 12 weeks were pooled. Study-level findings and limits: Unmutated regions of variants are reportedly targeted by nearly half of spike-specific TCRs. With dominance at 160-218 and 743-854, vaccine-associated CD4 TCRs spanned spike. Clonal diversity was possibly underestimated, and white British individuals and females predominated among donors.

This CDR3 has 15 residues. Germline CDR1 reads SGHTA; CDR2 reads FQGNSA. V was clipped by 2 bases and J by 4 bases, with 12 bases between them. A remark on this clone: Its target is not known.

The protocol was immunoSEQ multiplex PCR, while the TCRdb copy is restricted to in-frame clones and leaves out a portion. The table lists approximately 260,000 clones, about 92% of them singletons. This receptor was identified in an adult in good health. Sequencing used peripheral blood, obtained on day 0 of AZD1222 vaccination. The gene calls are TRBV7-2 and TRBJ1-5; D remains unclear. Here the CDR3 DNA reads TGTGCCAGCAGCTTAAAAGGAGGGTCAAATCAGCCCCAGCATTTT. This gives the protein CASSLKGGSNQPQHF.